The following is a T cell receptor beta chain sequence with its context. The target antigen is unknown. The source of the sample is a study of cytomegalovirus exposure and HLA in healthy donors. Whole-study context: About 85 million unique TCRs from HLA-typed donors were held in an early release of data. Researchers found that under 90% of under 450 genotyped donors fell within the Caucasian-associated ancestry cluster. Overall study results and limits: The study recorded 160 or so TCR beta chains that were cytomegalovirus-associated. In vitro work confirmed that three CMV-associated chains recognize CMV antigens.

Both 60 Vbeta primers and 13 Jbeta primers went into the PCR. Sequencing used immunoSEQ multiplex PCR; TCRdb keeps in-frame clones, though not all of them. The data contain roughly 100,000 clones, 70% to 80% of them singletons. V gave up 0 bases and J gave up 5 bases; unmatched junction bases: 8. This CDR3 comprises 17 residues. Germline CDR1 is LGHNA and CDR2 is YSLEER. The origin of this receptor is a female donor in good health and CMV-seropositive. The sample was PBMCs. The chain combines TRBV4-3 with TRBJ2-2; 8 bases fit TRBD1. For the CDR3, the DNA is TGCGCCAGCAGCCAAGATTTGACAGGGGCAGGGACCGGGGAGCTGTTTTTT. It specifies CASSQDLTGAGTGELFF.